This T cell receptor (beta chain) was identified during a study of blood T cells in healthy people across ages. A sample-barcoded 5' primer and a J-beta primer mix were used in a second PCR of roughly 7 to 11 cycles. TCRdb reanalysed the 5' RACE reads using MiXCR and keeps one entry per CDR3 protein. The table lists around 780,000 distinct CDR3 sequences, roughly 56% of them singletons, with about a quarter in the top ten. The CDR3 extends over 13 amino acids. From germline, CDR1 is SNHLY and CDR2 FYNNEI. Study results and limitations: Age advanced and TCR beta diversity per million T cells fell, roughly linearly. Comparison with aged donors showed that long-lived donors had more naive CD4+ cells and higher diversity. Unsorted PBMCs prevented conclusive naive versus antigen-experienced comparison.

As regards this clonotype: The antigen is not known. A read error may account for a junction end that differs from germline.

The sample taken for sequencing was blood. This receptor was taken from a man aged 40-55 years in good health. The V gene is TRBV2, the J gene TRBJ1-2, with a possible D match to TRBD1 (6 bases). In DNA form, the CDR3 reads TGTGCCAGCAGGGCAACAGGGACCGATGGCTGCACCTTC. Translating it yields CASRATGTDGCTF.